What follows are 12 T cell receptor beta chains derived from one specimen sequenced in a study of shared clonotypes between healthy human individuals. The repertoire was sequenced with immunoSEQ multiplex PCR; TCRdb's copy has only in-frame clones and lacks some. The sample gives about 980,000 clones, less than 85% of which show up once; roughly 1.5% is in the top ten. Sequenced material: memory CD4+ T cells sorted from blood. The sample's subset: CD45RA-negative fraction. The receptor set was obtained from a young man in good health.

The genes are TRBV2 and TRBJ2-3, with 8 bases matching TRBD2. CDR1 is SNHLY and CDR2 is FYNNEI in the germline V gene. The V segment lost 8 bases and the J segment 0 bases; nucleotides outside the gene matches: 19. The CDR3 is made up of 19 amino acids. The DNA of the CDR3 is TGTGCCAGCCCCCGGCCCATAGCGGGAAGGAGTGCGAGCACAGATACGCAGTATTTT. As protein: CASPRPIAGRSASTDTQYF. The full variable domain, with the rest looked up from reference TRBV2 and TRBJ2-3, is EPEVTQTPSHQVTQMGQEVILRCVPISNHLYFYWYRQILGQKVEFLVSFYNNEISEKSEIFDDQFSVERPDGSNFTLKIRSTKLEDSAMYFCASPRPIAGRSASTDTQYFGPGTRLTVL.

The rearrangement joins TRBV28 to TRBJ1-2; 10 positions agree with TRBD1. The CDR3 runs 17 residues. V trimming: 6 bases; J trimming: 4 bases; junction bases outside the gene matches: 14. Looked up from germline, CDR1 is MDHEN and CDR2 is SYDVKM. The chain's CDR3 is CASSPTGGRFRLYGYTF. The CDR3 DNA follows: TGTGCCAGCAGCCCGACAGGGGGCCGATTCAGACTCTATGGCTACACCTTC.

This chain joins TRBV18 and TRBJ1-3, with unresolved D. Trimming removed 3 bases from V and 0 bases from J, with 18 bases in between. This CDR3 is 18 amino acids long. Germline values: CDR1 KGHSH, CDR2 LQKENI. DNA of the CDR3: TGTGCCAGCTCACCGCGGATTGGAGAGGTCATCTCTGGAAACACCATATATTTT. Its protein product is CASSPRIGEVISGNTIYF.

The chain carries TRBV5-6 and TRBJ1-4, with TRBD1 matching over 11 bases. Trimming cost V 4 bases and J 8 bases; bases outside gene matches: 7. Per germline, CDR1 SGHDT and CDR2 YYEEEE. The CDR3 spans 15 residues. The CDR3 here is CASSLGQGVSEKLFF. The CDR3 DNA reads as TGTGCCAGCAGCCTGGGACAGGGGGTGAGCGAAAAACTGTTTTTT.

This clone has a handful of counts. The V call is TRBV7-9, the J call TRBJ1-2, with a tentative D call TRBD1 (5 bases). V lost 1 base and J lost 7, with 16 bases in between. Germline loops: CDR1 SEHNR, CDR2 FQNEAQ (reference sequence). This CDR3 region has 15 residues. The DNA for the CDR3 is TGTGCCAGCAGCTTAGTACGGGGACCCTTCGGTGGCTACACCTTC. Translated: CASSLVRGPFGGYTF.

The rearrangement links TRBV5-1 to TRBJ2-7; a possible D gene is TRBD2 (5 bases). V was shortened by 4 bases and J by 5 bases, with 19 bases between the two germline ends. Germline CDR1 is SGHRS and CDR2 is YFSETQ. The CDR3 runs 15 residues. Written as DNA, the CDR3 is TGCGCCAGCAGCATACCACTGGGCGAGGGCCACGAGCAGTACTTC. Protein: CASSIPLGEGHEQYF.

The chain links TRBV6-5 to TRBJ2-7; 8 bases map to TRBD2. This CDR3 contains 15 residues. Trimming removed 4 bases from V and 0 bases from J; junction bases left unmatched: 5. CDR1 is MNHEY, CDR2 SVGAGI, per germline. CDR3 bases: TGTGCCAGCAGTTCAGCGGCGGGAGGCTCCTACGAGCAGTACTTC. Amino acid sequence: CASSSAAGGSYEQYF.

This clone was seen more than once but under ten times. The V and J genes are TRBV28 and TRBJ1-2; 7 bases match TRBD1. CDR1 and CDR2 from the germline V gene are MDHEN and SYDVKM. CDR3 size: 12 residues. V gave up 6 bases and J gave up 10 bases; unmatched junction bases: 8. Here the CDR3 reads CASRRDRVDYTF. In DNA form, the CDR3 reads TGTGCCAGCAGACGGGACAGAGTGGACTACACCTTC.

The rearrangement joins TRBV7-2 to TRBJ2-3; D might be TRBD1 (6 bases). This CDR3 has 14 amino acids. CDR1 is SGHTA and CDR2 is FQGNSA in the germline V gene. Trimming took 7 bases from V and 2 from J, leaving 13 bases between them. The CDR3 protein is CASKGDTNTDTQYF. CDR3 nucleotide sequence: TGTGCCAGCAAGGGGGACACCAACACAGATACGCAGTATTTT.

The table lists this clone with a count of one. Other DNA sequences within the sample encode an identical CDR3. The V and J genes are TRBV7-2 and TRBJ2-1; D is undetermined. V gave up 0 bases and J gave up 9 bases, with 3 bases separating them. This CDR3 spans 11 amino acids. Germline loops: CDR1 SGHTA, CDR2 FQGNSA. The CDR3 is CASSLAPEQFF. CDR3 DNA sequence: TGTGCCAGCAGCTTAGCTCCTGAGCAGTTCTTC.

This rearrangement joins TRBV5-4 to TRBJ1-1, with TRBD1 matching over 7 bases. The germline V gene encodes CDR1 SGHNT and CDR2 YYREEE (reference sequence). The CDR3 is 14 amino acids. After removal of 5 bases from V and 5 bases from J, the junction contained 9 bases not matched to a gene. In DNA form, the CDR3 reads TGTGCCAGCAGGGGGGACACAGGGGCAACTGAAGCTTTCTTT. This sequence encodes CASRGDTGATEAFF. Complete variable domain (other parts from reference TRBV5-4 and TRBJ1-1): ETGVTQSPTHLIKTRGQQVTLRCSSQSGHNTVSWYQQALGQGPQFIFQYYREEENGRGNFPPRFSGLQFPNYSSELNVNALELDDSALYLCASRGDTGATEAFFGQGTRLTVV.

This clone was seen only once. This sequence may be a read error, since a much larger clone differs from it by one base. This chain's CDR3 is CASSLTGGAYGYTF. The CDR3, as DNA: TGTGCCAGCAGCTTAACAGGGGGCGCCTATGGCTACACCTTC. The rearrangement uses TRBV7-9 and TRBJ1-2; 9 bases are shared with TRBD1. CDR3 length: 14 amino acids. Germline assignment: CDR1 SEHNR and CDR2 FQNEAQ (reference sequence). The trim removed 2 bases at V and 4 bases at J, leaving 2 bases unmatched.